These T cell receptor beta chains were read from a single sample in a study of beta chain features in type 1 diabetes. Clones were read by immunoSEQ multiplex PCR, and TCRdb kept only the in-frame ones, dropping some. Of 45,000 to 65,000 clones listed, around half are singletons. The source material was Tregs from blood. The source of these receptors is a woman in her forties with type 1 diabetes. CDR3s include the opening cysteine and the closing phenylalanine or tryptophan. Each record gives: V gene, clone size, J gene, D gene, CDR3 protein, CDR3 DNA. The D gene is left open where the match is weak. Size tells how often a clone was seen (once, few, many) or the class of an expanded clone, and some rows leave it out.

TRBV4-3	.	TRBJ1-1	.	CASSQDRGTEAFF	TGCGCCAGCAGCCAAGACAGGGGAACTGAAGCTTTCTTT
TRBV28	.	TRBJ1-1	TRBD1	CASIPGGATEAFF	TGTGCCAGCATCCCAGGGGGCGCGACTGAAGCTTTCTTT
TRBV18	.	TRBJ2-2	.	CASSPPGHGGLFF	TGTGCCAGCTCACCACCGGGACACGGTGGCCTGTTTTTT
TRBV10-3	few	TRBJ1-2	.	CAIQDTRLRYYGYTF	TGTGCCATCCAGGACACCCGCCTCCGGTACTATGGCTACACCTTC
TRBV27	.	TRBJ1-5	.	CASSLSGEGNQPQHF	TGTGCCAGCAGTTTATCAGGAGAGGGCAATCAGCCCCAGCATTTT
TRBV7-9	.	TRBJ2-7	.	CASSLVVGDEQYF	TGTGCCAGCAGCTTAGTGGTAGGGGACGAGCAGTACTTC
TRBV15	.	TRBJ1-5	TRBD1	CATKSRGTDNQPQHF	TGTGCCACTAAATCACGGGGGACAGACAATCAGCCCCAGCATTTT
TRBV4-3	.	TRBJ2-2	.	CASSQTSRAGELFF	TGCGCCAGCAGCCAAACTAGCAGGGCCGGGGAGCTGTTTTTT
TRBV20-1	once	TRBJ2-5	.	CSARVEETQYF	TGCAGTGCTAGAGTAGAAGAGACCCAGTACTTC
TRBV7-2	.	TRBJ1-2	TRBD1	CASSGSGTGSPGYTF	TGTGCCAGCAGCGGTTCCGGGACAGGGAGCCCCGGCTACACCTTC
TRBV7-9	.	TRBJ2-5	TRBD1	CASSFPAGGEILPRETQYF	TGTGCCAGCAGCTTCCCGGCAGGGGGCGAAATTTTACCACGAGAGACCCAGTACTTC
TRBV7-2	.	TRBJ2-7	.	CASSSRLGANEQYF	TGTGCCAGCAGCTCTCGACTAGGTGCCAACGAGCAGTACTTC
TRBV5-4	few	TRBJ2-1	TRBD1	CATGTGTEYNEQFF	TGTGCCACCGGTACCGGGACAGAATACAATGAGCAGTTCTTC
TRBV18	once	TRBJ2-1	TRBD2	CATRTSGGPENEQFF	TGTGCCACTAGGACTAGCGGGGGGCCGGAGAATGAGCAGTTCTTC
TRBV7-2	.	TRBJ2-5	TRBD2	CASSLSSSAGGETQYF	TGTGCCAGCAGCTTAAGTTCCAGTGCCGGGGGGGAGACCCAGTACTTC
TRBV6-1	.	TRBJ1-1	.	CASSGLSGDTEAFF	TGTGCCAGCAGTGGCTTGTCAGGGGACACTGAAGCTTTCTTT
TRBV4-3	.	TRBJ1-6	TRBD1	CASSLYRGARNSPLHF	TGCGCCAGCAGCCTCTACAGGGGAGCGAGGAATTCACCCCTCCACTTT
TRBV9	.	TRBJ1-1	.	CASSVGQLNTEAFF	TGTGCCAGCAGCGTAGGGCAGTTGAACACTGAAGCTTTCTTT
TRBV5-1	once	TRBJ2-7	TRBD1	CASSFGTAPGEQYF	TGCGCCAGCAGCTTCGGGACAGCGCCAGGGGAGCAGTACTTC
TRBV5-1	.	TRBJ2-2	TRBD1	CASSTRQGPIPNTGELFF	TGCGCCAGCAGCACCCGACAGGGACCTATACCGAACACCGGGGAGCTGTTTTTT
TRBV23-1	.	TRBJ2-5	.	CASSGCEGEETQYF	TGCGCCAGCAGCGGGTGTGAGGGAGAAGAGACCCAGTACTTC
TRBV6-5	.	TRBJ1-1	.	CASSSRLPNTEAFF	TGTGCCAGCAGCTCAAGACTCCCGAACACTGAAGCTTTCTTT
TRBV27	few	TRBJ2-1	TRBD1	CASSLGQDPNEQFF	TGTGCCAGCAGTTTAGGACAGGACCCGAATGAGCAGTTCTTC
TRBV10-3	.	TRBJ1-1	TRBD1	CAITRDRVNTEAFF	TGTGCCATCACCAGGGACAGGGTGAACACTGAAGCTTTCTTT
TRBV5-1	.	TRBJ2-3	.	CASSSQSTGEAQYF	TGCGCCAGCAGCTCTCAATCCACAGGGGAGGCGCAGTATTTT
TRBV9	.	TRBJ2-7	.	CASSSHESSYEQYF	TGTGCCAGCAGCTCACACGAATCCTCCTACGAGCAGTACTTC
TRBV13	.	TRBJ2-3	TRBD2	CASYAGGPVDTQYF	TGTGCCAGCTATGCGGGAGGGCCAGTAGATACGCAGTATTTT
TRBV7-8	.	TRBJ1-5	.	CASSFSGTWNQPQHF	TGTGCCAGCAGCTTCTCAGGGACTTGGAATCAGCCCCAGCATTTT
TRBV5-1	.	TRBJ2-7	TRBD1	CASSWGQGTHEQYF	TGCGCCAGCAGCTGGGGACAGGGTACCCACGAGCAGTACTTC
TRBV27	.	TRBJ1-2	.	CATKGGPNYGYTF	TGTGCCACCAAAGGCGGTCCTAACTATGGCTACACCTTC
TRBV7-9	.	TRBJ1-3	.	CASSRISGVSNTIYF	TGTGCCAGCAGTCGAATATCCGGGGTTTCAAACACCATATATTTT
TRBV7-8	.	TRBJ1-1	.	CASSLGGGSTEAFF	TGTGCCAGCAGCTTAGGGGGGGGGTCCACTGAAGCTTTCTTT
TRBV27	.	TRBJ2-1	.	CASSPLLYNEQFF	TGTGCCAGCAGCCCCCTTCTGTACAATGAGCAGTTCTTC
TRBV19	.	TRBJ2-7	TRBD1	CASSYEGASDEQYF	TGTGCCAGTAGCTATGAGGGGGCGTCGGACGAGCAGTACTTC
TRBV29-1	few	TRBJ2-6	.	CSVDQGLAGANVLTF	TGCAGCGTTGATCAGGGGCTGGCTGGGGCCAACGTCCTGACTTTC
TRBV28	.	TRBJ2-1	.	CASSPLAERGSYNEQFF	TGTGCCAGCAGCCCTTTAGCGGAAAGGGGCTCCTACAATGAGCAGTTCTTC
TRBV6-6	few	TRBJ2-7	.	CASSYGAATYEQYF	TGTGCCAGCAGTTACGGGGCCGCCACCTACGAGCAGTACTTC
TRBV7-2	few	TRBJ2-1	TRBD2	CASSLTSGTSGYNEQFF	TGTGCCAGCAGCTTAACCTCCGGGACTAGCGGTTACAATGAGCAGTTCTTC
TRBV30	.	TRBJ1-4	TRBD1	CAWSVSGGYEKLFF	TGTGCCTGGAGTGTCTCAGGGGGCTATGAAAAACTGTTTTTT
TRBV20-1	medium-sized	TRBJ1-1	.	CSASRDTEAFF	TGCAGTGCTAGCAGGGATACTGAAGCTTTCTTT
TRBV28	.	TRBJ2-7	TRBD1	CASSSYRGSSYEQYF	TGTGCCAGCAGTTCCTACAGGGGAAGCTCCTACGAGCAGTACTTC
TRBV6-5	.	TRBJ2-7	.	CASSGRLYEQYF	TGTGCCAGTAGCGGAAGACTCTACGAGCAGTACTTC
TRBV7-2	.	TRBJ1-5	TRBD1	CASSRDRVDQPQHF	TGTGCCAGCAGCCGGGACAGGGTGGATCAGCCCCAGCATTTT
TRBV4-3	.	TRBJ1-5	.	CASSQDVFNQPQHF	TGCGCCAGCAGCCAAGATGTATTCAATCAGCCCCAGCATTTT
TRBV4-1	few	TRBJ1-4	.	CASSQDAFTNEKLFF	TGCGCCAGCAGCCAAGATGCGTTCACTAATGAAAAACTGTTTTTT
TRBV5-6	.	TRBJ1-5	TRBD1	CASSTRRTGAVNQPQHF	TGTGCCAGCAGCACCAGGAGGACAGGGGCTGTAAATCAGCCCCAGCATTTT